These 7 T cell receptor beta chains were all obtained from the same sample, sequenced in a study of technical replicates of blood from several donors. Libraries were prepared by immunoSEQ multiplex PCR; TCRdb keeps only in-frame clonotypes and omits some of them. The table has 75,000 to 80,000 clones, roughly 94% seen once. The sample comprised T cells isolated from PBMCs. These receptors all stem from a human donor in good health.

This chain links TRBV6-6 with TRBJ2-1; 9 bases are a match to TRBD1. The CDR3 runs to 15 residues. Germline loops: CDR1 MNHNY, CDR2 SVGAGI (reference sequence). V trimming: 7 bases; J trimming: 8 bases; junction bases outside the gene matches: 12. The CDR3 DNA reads TGTGCCAGCACCATCTACGGGACAGGGAAGGATGAGCAGTTCTTC. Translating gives CASTIYGTGKDEQFF.

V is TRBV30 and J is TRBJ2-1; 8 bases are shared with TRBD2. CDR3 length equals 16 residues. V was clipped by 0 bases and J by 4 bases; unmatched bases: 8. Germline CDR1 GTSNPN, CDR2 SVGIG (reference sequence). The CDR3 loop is CAWSVGGLVVYNEQFF. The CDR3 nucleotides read TGTGCCTGGAGTGTAGGGGGACTAGTAGTATACAATGAGCAGTTCTTC.

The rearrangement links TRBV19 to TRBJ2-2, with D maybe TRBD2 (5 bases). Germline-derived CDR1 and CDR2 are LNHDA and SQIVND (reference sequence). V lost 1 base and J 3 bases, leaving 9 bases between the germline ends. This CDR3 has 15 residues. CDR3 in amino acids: CASSIGMRDTGELFF. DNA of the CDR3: TGTGCCAGTAGTATAGGGATGAGGGACACCGGGGAGCTGTTTTTT.

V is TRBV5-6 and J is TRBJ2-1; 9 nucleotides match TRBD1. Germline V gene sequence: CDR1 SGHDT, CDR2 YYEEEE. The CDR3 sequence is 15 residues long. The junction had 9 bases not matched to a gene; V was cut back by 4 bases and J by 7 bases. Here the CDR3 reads CASSNRGRWNNEQFF. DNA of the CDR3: TGTGCCAGCAGCAACAGGGGGCGCTGGAATAATGAGCAGTTCTTC.

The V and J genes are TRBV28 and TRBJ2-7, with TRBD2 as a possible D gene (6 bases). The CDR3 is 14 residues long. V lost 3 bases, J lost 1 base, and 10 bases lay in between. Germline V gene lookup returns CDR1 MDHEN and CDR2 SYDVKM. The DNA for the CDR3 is TGTGCCAGCAGTTTGATAGCGGAATCCTACGAGCAGTACTTC. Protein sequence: CASSLIAESYEQYF.

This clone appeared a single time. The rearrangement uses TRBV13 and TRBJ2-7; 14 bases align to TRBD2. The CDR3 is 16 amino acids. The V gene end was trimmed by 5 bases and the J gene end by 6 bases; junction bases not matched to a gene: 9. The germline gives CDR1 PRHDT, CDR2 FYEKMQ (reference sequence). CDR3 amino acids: CASSPQGLAGEGEQYF. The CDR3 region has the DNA TGTGCCAGCAGCCCCCAGGGACTAGCGGGAGAGGGCGAGCAGTACTTC. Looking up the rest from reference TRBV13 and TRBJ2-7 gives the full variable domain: AAGVIQSPRHLIKEKRETATLKCYPIPRHDTVYWYQQGPGQDPQFLISFYEKMQSDKGSIPDRFSAQQFSDYHSELNMSSLELGDSALYFCASSPQGLAGEGEQYFGPGTRLTVT.

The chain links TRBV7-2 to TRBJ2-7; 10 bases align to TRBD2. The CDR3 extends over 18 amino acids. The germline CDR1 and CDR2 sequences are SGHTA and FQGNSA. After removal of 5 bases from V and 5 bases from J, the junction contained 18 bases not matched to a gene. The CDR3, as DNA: TGTGCCAGCAGCCTCCAATCTTACCCAGCGGGAGGGCCAAACGAGCAGTACTTC. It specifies CASSLQSYPAGGPNEQYF.